The 29 T cell receptor beta chains reported below all come from one sample, sequenced in a study of OX40 agonist ivuxolimab in advanced cancers. Measured with immunoSEQ multiplex PCR; TCRdb has only the in-frame clones, and not every one. The table records 37,000 or so clones, less than 85% of them present only once. Material: CD4+ or CD8+ T cells sorted from blood, obtained in a trial of the OX40 agonist ivuxolimab. All receptors derive from an adult with an advanced solid tumor such as melanoma, head and neck, liver or kidney cancer.

The rearrangement uses TRBV29-1 and TRBJ1-1; unclear D gene. Germline V lookup: CDR1 SQVTM, CDR2 ANQGSEA. CDR3 size: 13 residues. V lost 7 bases to trimming and J lost 1 base, with 13 bases between them. This CDR3 reads CSETRTGNTEAFF. The CDR3 DNA reads TGCAGCGAGACAAGGACGGGGAACACTGAAGCTTTCTTT.

This chain connects TRBV10-3 to TRBJ2-1; D not certain. Trimming removed 4 bases at V and 4 bases at J, with 5 bases between. The CDR3 has 12 amino acids. CDR1 is ENHRY and CDR2 is SYGVKD in the germline V gene. DNA of the CDR3: TGTGCCATCAGTGCTGCGTACAATGAGCAGTTCTTC. This gives the protein CAISAAYNEQFF.

The chain joins TRBV7-3 to TRBJ2-5; 7 nucleotides agree with TRBD2. Unmatched junction bases numbered 17, after V lost 11 bases and J lost 5 bases. The CDR3 loop spans 15 amino acids. Germline loops: CDR1 SGHTA, CDR2 FQGTGA. The CDR3 here is CAPTGGHNSRETQYF. CDR3 in DNA: TGTGCCCCCACGGGAGGACATAATTCCCGGGAGACCCAGTACTTC. The whole variable domain, remainder taken from reference TRBV7-3 and TRBJ2-5, is GAGVSQTPSNKVTEKGKYVELRCDPISGHTALYWYRQSLGQGPEFLIYFQGTGAADDSGLPNDRFFAVRPEGSVSTLKIQRTERGDSAVYLCAPTGGHNSRETQYFGPGTRLLVL.

V and J are TRBV11-2 and TRBJ2-1; 8 bases are a match to TRBD2. Per the germline V gene, CDR1 is SGHAT and CDR2 is FQNNGV. With 2 bases clipped from V and 4 bases from J, the junction kept 10 bases outside the gene matches. The CDR3 is 17 amino acids. The CDR3 protein is CASSLFLAAGGYNEQFF. CDR3 nucleotide sequence: TGTGCCAGCAGCTTATTCCTGGCGGCGGGGGGTTACAATGAGCAGTTCTTC.

Details on this clone: The identical CDR3 is also encoded by other nucleotide sequences in the sample. In DNA form, the CDR3 reads TGTGCCAGCAGCTTACAGGGTTCGGGCAATCAGCCCCAGCATTTT. It codes for CASSLQGSGNQPQHF. The chain joins TRBV7-2 to TRBJ1-5, with D perhaps TRBD1 (5 bases). CDR1 and CDR2 from the germline V gene are SGHTA and FQGNSA. CDR3 length: 15 residues. V lost 2 bases and J 2 bases, leaving 10 bases between the germline ends.

The chain uses TRBV29-1 and TRBJ2-7; D remains ambiguous. V lost 6 bases and J lost 4, with 13 bases in between. Looked up from germline, CDR1 is SQVTM and CDR2 is ANQGSEA. The CDR3 contains 12 residues. CDR3: CSVTAFEYEQYF. DNA of the CDR3: TGCAGCGTGACGGCGTTTGAGTACGAGCAGTACTTC.

This clone was counted a few times. This chain uses TRBV21-1 with TRBJ2-7. TRBV21-1 is termed a pseudogene. The CDR3 contains 15 residues. The CDR3 loop is CASSRTCVSRYEQYF. The CDR3 region has the DNA TGTGCCAGCAGCAGAACGTGTGTCTCCCGATACGAGCAGTACTTC.

The chain employs TRBV5-1 and TRBJ2-7; TRBD1 or TRBD2 may be the D gene (6 bases each). V was pared by 1 base and J by 4 bases, with 12 bases between. Per the germline V gene, CDR1 is SGHRS and CDR2 is YFSETQ. The CDR3 loop spans 14 amino acids. The CDR3 loop is CASSLYEGGYEQYF. Written as DNA, the CDR3 is TGCGCCAGCAGCTTGTATGAGGGGGGTTACGAGCAGTACTTC.

DNA for the CDR3: TGCGCCAGCAGCCAGGAACAGGGGGCGTTGACTGAAGCTTTCTTT. The encoded protein is CASSQEQGALTEAFF. The chain uses TRBV4-3 and TRBJ1-1; 9 bases map to TRBD1. This CDR3 has 15 amino acids. The trim removed 3 bases at V and 5 bases at J, leaving 7 bases unmatched. Germline CDR1 LGHNA, CDR2 YSLEER.

The chain has TRBV5-4 and TRBJ1-6; D remains ambiguous. The V end was cut by 2 bases, the J end by 7 bases, with 10 bases between. Germline assignment: CDR1 SGHNT and CDR2 YYREEE (reference sequence). The CDR3 consists of 14 residues. The CDR3 DNA reads as TGTGCCAGCAGCTTAGCGCCGACAAATTCACCCCTCCACTTT. Encoded protein: CASSLAPTNSPLHF.

V gene TRBV6-6 combines with J gene TRBJ1-5; D unclear. The germline V gene encodes CDR1 MNHNY and CDR2 SVGAGI (reference sequence). V lost 0 bases, J lost 4 bases, and 4 bases lay in between. The CDR3 totals 13 residues. The CDR3: CASSYSRNQPQHF. The CDR3 nucleotides are TGTGCCAGCAGTTACTCGAGGAATCAGCCCCAGCATTTT.

V usage is TRBV5-1 and J usage is TRBJ2-2, with no clear D. Trimming stripped 5 bases from V and 4 bases from J, with 12 bases between. This CDR3 spans 14 amino acids. The V gene's germline CDR1 is SGHRS and CDR2 YFSETQ. This chain's CDR3 is CASRESTSTGELFF. CDR3 nucleotide sequence: TGCGCCAGCAGAGAGTCTACGAGCACCGGGGAGCTGTTTTTT.

The V and J genes are TRBV10-1 and TRBJ2-1; 9 bases are a match to TRBD2. CDR1 is WNHNN and CDR2 is SYGVQD in the germline V gene (reference sequence). This CDR3 region has 20 residues. V lost 6 bases, J lost 0 bases, and 18 bases stayed unmatched. The CDR3 nucleotides read TGCGCCAGCAGGGGCCAGGGAGCGGGGGGAAAATTAAGCTCCTACAATGAGCAGTTCTTC. Residues: CASRGQGAGGKLSSYNEQFF.

This chain connects TRBV7-2 to TRBJ1-1; D unresolved. The V and J ends lost 2 bases and 1 base respectively, with 14 bases between them. The germline V gene encodes CDR1 SGHTA and CDR2 FQGNSA. This CDR3 region has 16 residues. CDR3 loop: CASSLFMVSENTEAFF. DNA of the CDR3: TGTGCCAGCAGCTTATTTATGGTGTCAGAGAACACTGAAGCTTTCTTT. Based on the CDR3 plus reference TRBV7-2 and TRBJ1-1, the full variable domain is GAGVSQSPSNKVTEKGKDVELRCDPISGHTALYWYRQSLGQGLEFLIYFQGNSAPDKSGLPSDRFSAERTGGSVSTLTIQRTQQEDSAVYLCASSLFMVSENTEAFFGQGTRLTVV.

Regarding this clone: Other DNA sequences in this sample translate to the same CDR3. The CDR3 DNA is TGTGCCAGCAGCTTGGGACAGGGAGGGACTGAAGCTTTCTTT. As protein: CASSLGQGGTEAFF. The chain employs TRBV5-6 and TRBJ1-1, with TRBD1 identical over 7 bases. With V trimmed by 0 bases and J by 5 bases, 4 bases remained unmatched. Germline CDR1 and CDR2: SGHDT and YYEEEE. The CDR3 is 14 amino acids.

This clone was detected once. The gene calls are TRBV18 and TRBJ2-3, with D unresolved. Deletions cut 5 bases from V and 0 bases from J, with 15 bases between. Germline V gene data show CDR1 as KGHSH and CDR2 as LQKENI. This CDR3 has 16 residues. The DNA of the CDR3 is TGTGCCAGCTCATCGAGATACAGAGTTAGCACAGATACGCAGTATTTT. Protein sequence: CASSSRYRVSTDTQYF.

The rearrangement links TRBV28 to TRBJ1-5; TRBD1 aligns across 10 bases. CDR1 is MDHEN, CDR2 SYDVKM, per germline. This CDR3 has 13 residues. J lost 6 bases, V lost 6 bases, and 2 bases had no gene match. CDR3 residues: CASRGTGVQPQHF. Written as DNA, the CDR3 is TGTGCCAGCAGGGGGACAGGGGTTCAGCCCCAGCATTTT.

The chain has TRBV6-5 and TRBJ1-1; D is unclear. In germline, CDR1 is MNHEY, CDR2 SVGAGI. The CDR3 has 14 residues. Trimming stripped 5 bases from V and 8 bases from J, with 18 bases between. The CDR3 sequence: CASSARTSPLEAFF. The CDR3 region has the DNA TGTGCCAGCAGTGCTAGAACTTCCCCATTGGAAGCTTTCTTT.

The chain recombines TRBV18 with TRBJ1-5; TRBD1 aligns across 7 bases. Germline V lookup: CDR1 KGHSH, CDR2 LQKENI. This CDR3 comprises 13 residues. With V trimmed by 5 bases and J by 8 bases, 6 bases remained unmatched. In nucleotides, the CDR3 is TGTGCCAGCTCAAAGACAGGGATTGAGCCCCAGCATTTT. Residues: CASSKTGIEPQHF. Supplemented by reference TRBV18 and TRBJ1-5, the full variable domain reads NAGVMQNPRHLVRRRGQEARLRCSPMKGHSHVYWYRQLPEEGLKFMVYLQKENIIDESGMPKERFSAEFPKEGPSILRIQQVVRGDSAAYFCASSKTGIEPQHFGDGTRLSIL.

The V call is TRBV7-3, the J call TRBJ2-2; TRBD1 aligns across 10 bases. CDR1 is SGHTA, CDR2 FQGTGA, per germline. Trimming removed 6 bases from V and 7 bases from J; junction bases left unmatched: 2. CDR3 length: 13 residues. This chain's CDR3 is CASRTGGFGELFF. The CDR3 nucleotides are TGTGCCAGCAGGACAGGGGGCTTCGGGGAGCTGTTTTTT.

V usage is TRBV15 and J usage is TRBJ1-4; D is undetermined. Germline lookup yields CDR1 LNHNV and CDR2 YYDKDF (reference sequence). The CDR3 runs to 16 residues. The V end was cut by 0 bases, the J end by 7 bases, with 15 bases between. Here the CDR3 DNA reads TGTGCCACCAGCAGAGATTTGGTTGGGGATGGTGAAAAACTGTTTTTT. Translation: CATSRDLVGDGEKLFF.

This chain connects TRBV2 to TRBJ2-7; D possibly corresponds to TRBD1 (6 bases). Germline lookup yields CDR1 SNHLY and CDR2 FYNNEI. V dropped 6 bases and J dropped 4 bases, with 7 bases sitting between them. The CDR3 is 11 residues long. The DNA of the CDR3 is TGTGCCAGCAGCAGGGGTTACGAGCAGTACTTC. It translates to CASSRGYEQYF.

V is TRBV5-6 and J is TRBJ2-2, with no clear D. The CDR3 spans 13 residues. Germline loops: CDR1 SGHDT, CDR2 YYEEEE. V was trimmed by 2 bases and J by 5 bases, leaving 7 bases between them. DNA for the CDR3: TGTGCCAGCAGCTTCACGGTAACCGGGGAGCTGTTTTTT. It specifies CASSFTVTGELFF.

The V gene is TRBV9, the J gene TRBJ2-3; 12 positions agree with TRBD2. The trim removed 2 bases at V and 4 bases at J, leaving 5 bases unmatched. CDR3 length equals 16 residues. Per the germline V gene, CDR1 is SGDLS and CDR2 is YYNGEE. The CDR3 nucleotides are TGTGCCAGCAGCGTCGGACTAGCGGGGACGGCAGATACGCAGTATTTT. It is translated as CASSVGLAGTADTQYF.

The chain carries TRBV6-1 and TRBJ2-2, with 7 nucleotides matching TRBD1. The CDR3 extends over 14 amino acids. Per germline, CDR1 MNHNS and CDR2 SASEGT. The J segment lost 4 bases and the V segment lost 6 bases, leaving 5 bases of the junction unmatched. The CDR3 DNA is TGTGCCAGCAGCACGACAGGGCTCACCGGGGAGCTGTTTTTT. It specifies CASSTTGLTGELFF.

The chain employs TRBV2 and TRBJ2-5; D call uncertain. V was cut by 3 bases and J by 2 bases, with 10 bases left in between. This CDR3 has 14 residues. Per germline, CDR1 SNHLY and CDR2 FYNNEI. In nucleotides, the CDR3 is TGTGCCAGCAGTGATGGTGGCCTACAAGAGACCCAGTACTTC. It translates to CASSDGGLQETQYF.

The chain joins TRBV6-5 to TRBJ2-1; 11 positions agree with TRBD2. J was trimmed by 2 bases and V by 6 bases; bases with no gene match: 0. Germline V gene sequence: CDR1 MNHEY, CDR2 SVGAGI. The CDR3 loop spans 14 amino acids. In DNA form, the CDR3 reads TGTGCCAGCAGACTAGCGGGGGCCTACAATGAGCAGTTCTTC. It specifies CASRLAGAYNEQFF.

The chain couples TRBV6-5 to TRBJ2-1; either TRBD1 or TRBD2 may supply D (6 bases each). CDR1 and CDR2 (germline): MNHEY, SVGAGI. Between the trimmed V and J ends, which lost 6 bases and 7 bases, there was a span of 19 bases. The CDR3 consists of 15 residues. CDR3 bases: TGTGCCAGCAGCCTTAACTGGGGGGCCGAAAATGAGCAGTTCTTC. Translation: CASSLNWGAENEQFF.

The chain carries TRBV15 and TRBJ1-4; D gene uncertain. V was clipped by 0 bases and J by 0 bases, with 5 bases between them. CDR1 and CDR2 from the germline V gene are LNHNV and YYDKDF (reference sequence). The CDR3 is 15 residues long. The CDR3 region is CATSRDQATNEKLFF. The CDR3 nucleotides are TGTGCCACCAGCAGAGATCAGGCAACTAATGAAAAACTGTTTTTT.